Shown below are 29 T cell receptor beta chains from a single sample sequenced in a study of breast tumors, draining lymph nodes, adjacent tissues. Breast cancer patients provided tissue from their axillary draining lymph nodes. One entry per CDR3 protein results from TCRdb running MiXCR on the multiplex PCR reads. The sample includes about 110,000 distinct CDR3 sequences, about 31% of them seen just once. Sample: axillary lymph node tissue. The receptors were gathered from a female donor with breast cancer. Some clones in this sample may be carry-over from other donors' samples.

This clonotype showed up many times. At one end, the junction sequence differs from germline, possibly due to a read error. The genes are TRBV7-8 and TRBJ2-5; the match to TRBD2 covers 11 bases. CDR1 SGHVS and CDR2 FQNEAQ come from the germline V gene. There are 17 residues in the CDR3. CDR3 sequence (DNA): TGTGCCAGCAGCTTAGGTGGTAGCGGGGGGGCACAAGAGCCCCAGTACTTC. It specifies CASSLGGSGGAQEPQYF.

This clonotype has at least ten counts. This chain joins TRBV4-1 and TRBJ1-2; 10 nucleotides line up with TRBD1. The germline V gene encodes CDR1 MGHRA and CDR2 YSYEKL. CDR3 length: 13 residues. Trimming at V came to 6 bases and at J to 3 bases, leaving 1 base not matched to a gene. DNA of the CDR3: TGCGCCAGCAGGGACAGGGGGGACTATGGCTACACCTTC. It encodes CASRDRGDYGYTF.

DNA for the CDR3: TGTGCCAGCAGCCAATTCAAGGGGGCCGGTGGCTACACCTTC. Protein product: CASSQFKGAGGYTF. The chain combines TRBV3-1 with TRBJ1-2; 7 nucleotides match TRBD1. CDR1 and CDR2 (germline): LGHDT, YNNKEL (reference sequence). V lost 2 bases, J lost 7 bases, and 7 bases stayed unmatched. The length of the CDR3 is 14 residues.

The CDR3 sequence: CASSIFLAEEMNTEAFF. DNA for the CDR3: TGTGCCAGTAGTATATTCTTGGCGGAAGAGATGAACACTGAAGCTTTCTTT. V and J are TRBV19 and TRBJ1-1; D uncertain. Germline CDR1 and CDR2: LNHDA and SQIVND (reference sequence). The CDR3 runs 17 residues. V lost 2 bases and J 0 bases, leaving 16 bases between the germline ends.

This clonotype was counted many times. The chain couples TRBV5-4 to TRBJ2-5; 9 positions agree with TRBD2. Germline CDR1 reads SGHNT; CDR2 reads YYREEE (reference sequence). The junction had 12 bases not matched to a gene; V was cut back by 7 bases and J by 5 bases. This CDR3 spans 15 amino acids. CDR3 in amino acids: CASLPGAGGEETQYF. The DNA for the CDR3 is TGTGCCAGCCTCCCCGGAGCGGGAGGTGAGGAGACCCAGTACTTC. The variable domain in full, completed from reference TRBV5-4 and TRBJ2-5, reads ETGVTQSPTHLIKTRGQQVTLRCSSQSGHNTVSWYQQALGQGPQFIFQYYREEENGRGNFPPRFSGLQFPNYSSELNVNALELDDSALYLCASLPGAGGEETQYFGPGTRLLVL.

CDR3 residues: CASSTGTGFQPQHF. The CDR3 DNA follows: TGTGCCAGCAGCACCGGGACAGGATTTCAGCCCCAGCATTTT. This chain links TRBV5-5 with TRBJ1-5; TRBD1 matches at 8 bases. Unmatched junction bases numbered 6, after V lost 4 bases and J lost 6 bases. Germline CDR1 reads SGHKS; CDR2 reads YYEKEE (reference sequence). The CDR3 length is 14 residues.

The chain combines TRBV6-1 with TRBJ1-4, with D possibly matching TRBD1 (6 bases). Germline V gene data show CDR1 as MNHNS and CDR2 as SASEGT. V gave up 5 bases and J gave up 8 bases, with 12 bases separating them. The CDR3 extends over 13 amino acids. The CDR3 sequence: CASSTGRREKLFF. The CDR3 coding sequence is TGTGCCAGCAGTACAGGGCGGAGGGAAAAACTGTTTTTT.

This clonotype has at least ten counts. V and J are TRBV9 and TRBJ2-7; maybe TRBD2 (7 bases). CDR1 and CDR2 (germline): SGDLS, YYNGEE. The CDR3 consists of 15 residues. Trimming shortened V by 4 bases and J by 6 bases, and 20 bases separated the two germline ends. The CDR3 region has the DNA TGTGCCAGCAGCCCCCGGGGGGCGAGGGGTTTCGAGCAGTACTTC. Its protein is CASSPRGARGFEQYF.

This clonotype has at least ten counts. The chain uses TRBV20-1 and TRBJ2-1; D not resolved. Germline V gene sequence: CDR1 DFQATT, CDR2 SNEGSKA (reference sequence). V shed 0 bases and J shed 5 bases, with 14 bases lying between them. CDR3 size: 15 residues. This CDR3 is CSARDRRSGDNEQFF. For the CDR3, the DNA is TGCAGTGCTAGAGATCGCAGATCAGGAGACAATGAGCAGTTCTTC.

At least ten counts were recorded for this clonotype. CDR3: CASNGGSGVGEQFF. CDR3 coding DNA: TGTGCCAGCAACGGCGGGAGTGGGGTAGGGGAGCAGTTCTTC. The V call is TRBV6-2 or TRBV6-3, the J call TRBJ2-1; 7 positions agree with TRBD2. Trimming at V came to 7 bases and at J to 10 bases, leaving 13 bases not matched to a gene. Germline loops: CDR1 MNHEY, CDR2 SVGEGT. This CDR3 has 14 amino acids.

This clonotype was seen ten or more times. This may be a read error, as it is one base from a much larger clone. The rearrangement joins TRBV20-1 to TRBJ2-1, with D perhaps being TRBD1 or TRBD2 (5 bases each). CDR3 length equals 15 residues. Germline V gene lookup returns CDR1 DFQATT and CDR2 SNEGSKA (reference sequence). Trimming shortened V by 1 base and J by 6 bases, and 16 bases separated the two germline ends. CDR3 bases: TGCAGTGCTAGAGTGGCCCTAGCCAGGGCCAATGAGCAGTTCTTC. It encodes CSARVALARANEQFF.

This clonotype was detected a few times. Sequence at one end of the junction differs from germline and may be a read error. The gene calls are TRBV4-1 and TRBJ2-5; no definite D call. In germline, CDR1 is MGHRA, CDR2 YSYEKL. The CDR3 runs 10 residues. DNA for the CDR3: TGCGCCAGCAGCCAAGGGACCCAGTACTTC. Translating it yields CASSQGTQYF.

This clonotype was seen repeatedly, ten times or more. The CDR3 nucleotides are TGTGCCAGCTCACCTGACATTCAGATCTATGGCTACACCTTC. Translated, it gives CASSPDIQIYGYTF. The chain uses TRBV18 and TRBJ1-2; D remains ambiguous. CDR3 size: 14 residues. From germline, CDR1 is KGHSH and CDR2 LQKENI. V was clipped by 3 bases and J by 4 bases, with 12 bases between them. Based on the CDR3 plus reference TRBV18 and TRBJ1-2, the full variable domain is NAGVMQNPRHLVRRRGQEARLRCSPMKGHSHVYWYRQLPEEGLKFMVYLQKENIIDESGMPKERFSAEFPKEGPSILRIQQVVRGDSAAYFCASSPDIQIYGYTFGSGTRLTVV.

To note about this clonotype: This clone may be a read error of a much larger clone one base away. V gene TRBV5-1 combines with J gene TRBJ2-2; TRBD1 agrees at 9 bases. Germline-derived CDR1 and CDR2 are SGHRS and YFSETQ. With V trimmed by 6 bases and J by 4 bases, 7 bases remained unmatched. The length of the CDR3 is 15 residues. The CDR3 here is CASTRDRVGTGELFF. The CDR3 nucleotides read TGCGCCAGCACCCGGGACAGGGTCGGCACCGGGGAGCTGTTTTTT.

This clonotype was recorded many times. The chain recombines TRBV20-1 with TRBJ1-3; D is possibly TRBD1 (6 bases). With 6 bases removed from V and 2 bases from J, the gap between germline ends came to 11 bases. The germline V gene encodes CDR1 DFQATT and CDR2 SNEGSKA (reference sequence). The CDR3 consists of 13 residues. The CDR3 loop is CSAPGTPGNTIYF. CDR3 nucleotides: TGCAGTGCACCCGGGACACCTGGAAACACCATATATTTT.

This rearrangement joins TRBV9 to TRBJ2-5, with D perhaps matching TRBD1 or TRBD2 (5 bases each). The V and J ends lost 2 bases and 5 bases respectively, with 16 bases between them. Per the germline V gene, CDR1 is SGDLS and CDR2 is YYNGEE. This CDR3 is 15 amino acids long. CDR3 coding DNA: TGTGCCAGCAGCGTGGGTTCAGGGAGAGGGGAGACCCAGTACTTC. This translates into CASSVGSGRGETQYF.

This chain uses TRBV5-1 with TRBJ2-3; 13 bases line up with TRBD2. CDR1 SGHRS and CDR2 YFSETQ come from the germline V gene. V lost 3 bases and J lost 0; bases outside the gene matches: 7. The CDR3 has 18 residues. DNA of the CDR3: TGCGCCAGCAGCTCCGGACTAGCGGGGGTTAAGAGCACAGATACGCAGTATTTT. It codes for CASSSGLAGVKSTDTQYF.

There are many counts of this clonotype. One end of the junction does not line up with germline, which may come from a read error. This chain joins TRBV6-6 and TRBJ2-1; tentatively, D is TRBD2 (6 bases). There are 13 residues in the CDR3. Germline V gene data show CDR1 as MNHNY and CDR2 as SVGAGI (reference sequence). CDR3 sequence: CASSHSGAIEQFF. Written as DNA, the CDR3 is TGTGCCAGCAGTCACTCGGGAGCGATTGAGCAGTTCTTC.

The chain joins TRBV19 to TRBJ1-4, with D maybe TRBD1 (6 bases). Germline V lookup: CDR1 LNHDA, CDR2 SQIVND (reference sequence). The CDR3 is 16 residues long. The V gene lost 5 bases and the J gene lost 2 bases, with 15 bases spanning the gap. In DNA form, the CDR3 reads TGTGCCAGTAGTCCTAATGGGGGGGCGACTAATGAAAAACTGTTTTTT. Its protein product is CASSPNGGATNEKLFF.

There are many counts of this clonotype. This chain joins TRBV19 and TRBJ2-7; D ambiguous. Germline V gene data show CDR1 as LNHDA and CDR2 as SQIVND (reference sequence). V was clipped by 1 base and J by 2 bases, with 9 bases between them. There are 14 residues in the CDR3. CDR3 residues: CASSIVPATYEQYF. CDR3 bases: TGTGCCAGTAGTATAGTTCCCGCAACCTACGAGCAGTACTTC.

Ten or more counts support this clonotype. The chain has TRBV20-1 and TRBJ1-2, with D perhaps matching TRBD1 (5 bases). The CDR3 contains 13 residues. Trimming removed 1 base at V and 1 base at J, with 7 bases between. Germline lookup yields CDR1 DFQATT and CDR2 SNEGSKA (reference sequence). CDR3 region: CSARVQGNYGYTF. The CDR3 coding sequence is TGCAGTGCTAGAGTGCAGGGTAACTATGGCTACACCTTC.

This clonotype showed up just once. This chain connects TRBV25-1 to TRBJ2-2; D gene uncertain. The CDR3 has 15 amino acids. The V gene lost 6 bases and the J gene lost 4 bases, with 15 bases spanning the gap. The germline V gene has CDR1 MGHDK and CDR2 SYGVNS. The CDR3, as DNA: TGTGCCAGCAGCGCTTCGAAGTTGGGCACCGGGGAGCTGTTTTTT. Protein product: CASSASKLGTGELFF.

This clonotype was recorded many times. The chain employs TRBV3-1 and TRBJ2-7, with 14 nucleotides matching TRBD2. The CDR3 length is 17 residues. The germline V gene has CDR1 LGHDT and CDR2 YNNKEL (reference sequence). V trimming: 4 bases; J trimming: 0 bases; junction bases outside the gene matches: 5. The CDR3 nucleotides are TGTGCCAGCAGCCTCAAGGGGACTAGCGGGAGCTCCTACGAGCAGTACTTC. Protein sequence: CASSLKGTSGSSYEQYF.

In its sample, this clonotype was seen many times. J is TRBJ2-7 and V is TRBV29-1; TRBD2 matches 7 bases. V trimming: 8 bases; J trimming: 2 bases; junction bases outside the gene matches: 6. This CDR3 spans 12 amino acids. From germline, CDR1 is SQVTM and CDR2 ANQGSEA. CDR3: CSTGEGPYEQYF. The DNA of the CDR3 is TGCAGCACCGGGGAGGGGCCCTACGAGCAGTACTTC.

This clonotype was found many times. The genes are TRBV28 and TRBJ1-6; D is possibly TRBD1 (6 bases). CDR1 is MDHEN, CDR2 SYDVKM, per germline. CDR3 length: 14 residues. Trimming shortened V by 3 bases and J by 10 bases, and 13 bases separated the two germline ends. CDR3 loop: CASSFGGPGSPLHF. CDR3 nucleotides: TGTGCCAGCAGTTTCGGGGGGCCAGGGTCACCCCTCCACTTT.

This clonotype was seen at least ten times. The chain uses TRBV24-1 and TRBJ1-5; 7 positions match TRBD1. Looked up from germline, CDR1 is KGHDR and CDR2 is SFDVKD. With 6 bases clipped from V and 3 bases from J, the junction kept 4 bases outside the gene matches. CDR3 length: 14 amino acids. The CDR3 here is CATSKRGPNQPQHF. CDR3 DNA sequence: TGTGCCACCAGTAAAAGGGGGCCCAATCAGCCCCAGCATTTT.

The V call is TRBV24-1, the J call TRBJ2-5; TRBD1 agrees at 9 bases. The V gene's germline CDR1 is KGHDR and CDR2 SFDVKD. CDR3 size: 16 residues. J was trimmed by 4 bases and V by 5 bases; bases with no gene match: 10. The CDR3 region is CATSARTGVRLETQYF. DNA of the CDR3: TGTGCCACCAGTGCTCGGACAGGGGTTCGTTTAGAGACCCAGTACTTC.

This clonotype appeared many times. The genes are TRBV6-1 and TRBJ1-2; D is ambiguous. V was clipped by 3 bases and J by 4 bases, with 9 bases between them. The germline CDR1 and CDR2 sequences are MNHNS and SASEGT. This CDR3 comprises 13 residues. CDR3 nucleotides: TGTGCCAGCAGTGATAGGTTAATCTATGGCTACACCTTC. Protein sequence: CASSDRLIYGYTF.

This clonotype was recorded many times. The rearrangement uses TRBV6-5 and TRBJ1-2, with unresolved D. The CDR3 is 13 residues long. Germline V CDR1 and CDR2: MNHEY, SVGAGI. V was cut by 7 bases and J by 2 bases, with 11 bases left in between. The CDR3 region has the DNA TGTGCCAGCAATCCGGGAGGGAACTATGGCTACACCTTC. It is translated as CASNPGGNYGYTF.